The next 8 T cell receptor beta chains were all read from a single sample in a study of beta chain features in type 1 diabetes. The isolated RNA, all of it, was reverse transcribed, so expressed TCRB transcripts were what got sequenced. The protocol was immunoSEQ multiplex PCR, while the TCRdb copy is restricted to in-frame clones and leaves out a portion. The sample has some 160,000 clones, around 9.7% seen once. Findings and caveats of the study: Type 1 diabetes patients showed a moderate but significant shortening of TCRB CDR3s in all four CD4+ subsets.

Their specific antigens are unknown. Sequencing was carried out using central memory CD4+ T cells from blood. Receptor source: a woman in her thirties with type 1 diabetes.

The rearrangement links TRBV19 to TRBJ2-6; unclear D gene. Deletions cut 8 bases from V and 0 bases from J, with 8 bases between. The CDR3 consists of 14 residues. Germline lookup yields CDR1 LNHDA and CDR2 SQIVND (reference sequence). CDR3 loop: CASLTSSGANVLTF. CDR3 in DNA: TGTGCCAGTCTTACGAGCTCTGGGGCCAACGTCCTGACTTTC.

V usage is TRBV7-3 and J usage is TRBJ2-6, with D possibly being TRBD1 (7 bases). V gave up 2 bases and J gave up 1 base, with 12 bases separating them. Per the germline V gene, CDR1 is SGHTA and CDR2 is FQGTGA. The CDR3 runs 17 residues. CDR3 nucleotide sequence: TGTGCCAGCAGCTTAGGAGGGGGCGCATCTGGGGCCAACGTCCTGACTTTC. Translated, it gives CASSLGGGASGANVLTF.

The chain employs TRBV30 and TRBJ1-4, with 7 positions matching TRBD1. V shed 4 bases, J shed 0 bases, and the junction held 14 bases outside the gene matches. Germline assignment: CDR1 GTSNPN and CDR2 SVGIG (reference sequence). The CDR3 has 18 residues. Here the CDR3 reads CAWNGRRDSAPTNEKLFF. CDR3 bases: TGTGCCTGGAATGGGAGGAGGGACAGCGCCCCAACTAATGAAAAACTGTTTTTT.

This clone was detected a few times. The rearrangement links TRBV30 to TRBJ2-3; 9 bases agree with TRBD1. The CDR3 runs to 16 residues. The V and J ends lost 2 bases and 6 bases, in that order; junction bases with no gene match: 12. CDR1 and CDR2 from the germline V gene are GTSNPN and SVGIG (reference sequence). CDR3 loop: CAWSIPTGGDWDTQYF. The CDR3 coding sequence is TGTGCCTGGAGTATACCGACAGGGGGAGATTGGGATACGCAGTATTTT.

The J gene is TRBJ2-5, the V gene TRBV28; TRBD2 is a possible D gene (6 bases). V was clipped by 8 bases and J by 2 bases, with 24 bases between them. Germline V gene lookup returns CDR1 MDHEN and CDR2 SYDVKM. The CDR3 has 17 residues. This CDR3 is CASGDLVGGETQETQYF. The CDR3 coding sequence is TGTGCCAGCGGTGACCTCGTAGGCGGGGAAACTCAAGAGACCCAGTACTTC. Filled out from reference TRBV28 and TRBJ2-5, the complete variable domain reads DVKVTQSSRYLVKRTGEKVFLECVQDMDHENMFWYRQDPGLGLRLIYFSYDVKMKEKGDIPEGYSVSREKKERFSLILESASTNQTSMYLCASGDLVGGETQETQYFGPGTRLLVL.

The chain couples TRBV11-3 to TRBJ2-3; the match to TRBD1 covers 7 bases. The germline V gene has CDR1 SGHNT and CDR2 YENEEA. CDR3 length: 13 amino acids. Trimming took 4 bases from V and 3 from J; bases not matched to a gene: 1. This CDR3 is CASSWGQTDTQYF. The DNA for the CDR3 is TGTGCCAGCAGCTGGGGACAGACAGATACGCAGTATTTT.

Only a few counts were recorded for this clone. The chain is built from TRBV20-1 and TRBJ1-2; 8 bases are shared with TRBD1. J was trimmed by 8 bases and V by 6 bases; bases with no gene match: 5. Looked up from germline, CDR1 is DFQATT and CDR2 is SNEGSKA (reference sequence). The CDR3 length is 11 residues. The CDR3 DNA is TGCAGTGCGACAGGGGTGGGCGGCTACACCTTC. Translating gives CSATGVGGYTF.

This clone showed up just a few times. The genes are TRBV7-9 and TRBJ2-1; D gene unclear. Germline CDR1 and CDR2: SEHNR and FQNEAQ (reference sequence). V dropped 0 bases and J dropped 7 bases, with 7 bases sitting between them. This CDR3 contains 13 residues. For the CDR3, the DNA is TGTGCCAGCAGCTTAGCGGCCGTTAATGAGCAGTTCTTC. Amino acid sequence: CASSLAAVNEQFF.